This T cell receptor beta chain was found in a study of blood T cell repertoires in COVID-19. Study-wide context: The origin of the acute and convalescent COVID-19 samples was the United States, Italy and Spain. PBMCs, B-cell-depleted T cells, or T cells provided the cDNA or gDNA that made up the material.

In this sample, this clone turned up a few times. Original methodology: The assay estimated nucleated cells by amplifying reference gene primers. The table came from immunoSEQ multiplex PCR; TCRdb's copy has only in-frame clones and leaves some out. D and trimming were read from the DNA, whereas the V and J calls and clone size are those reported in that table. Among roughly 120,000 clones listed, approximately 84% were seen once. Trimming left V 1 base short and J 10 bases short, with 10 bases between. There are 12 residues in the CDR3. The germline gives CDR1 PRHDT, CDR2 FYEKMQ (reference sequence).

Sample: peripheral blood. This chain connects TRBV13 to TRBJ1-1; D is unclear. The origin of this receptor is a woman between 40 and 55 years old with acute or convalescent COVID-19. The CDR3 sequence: CASSLVPGGAFF. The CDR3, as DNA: TGTGCCAGCAGCTTAGTCCCCGGCGGAGCTTTCTTT.